These 25 T cell receptor beta chains share one sample of origin, sequenced in a study of T-cell memory formation after mild COVID-19 (dated by TCRdb to the early 2020s). Libraries were prepared through 5' RACE. The data were produced on an Illumina NovaSeq 6000. The raw public reads went through TCRdb reprocessing: fastp at Q25, MiXCR clone calling, in-frame beta chains kept. Rows are combined by CDR3 protein, so each entry shows the most common genes and DNA. The sample table holds about 88,000 distinct CDR3 sequences, of which about 23% were seen once. 35% to 50% of the sample is in the top ten clones. The specimen was PBMCs or a T cell subset sorted from them (not recorded which). All receptors come from a young man who had mild COVID-19 (a few samples of this study predate the infection). The sample titles of this study are shuffled in the database, so cell type and time point are left out; the donor was told from shared clones.

This chain uses TRBV7-8 with TRBJ2-7; tentatively, D is TRBD2 (6 bases). The CDR3 is made up of 15 amino acids. The ends were cut back, 3 bases at V and 7 bases at J, with 19 bases in the middle. The germline gives CDR1 SGHVS, CDR2 FQNEAQ. This CDR3 is CASSFYGGRVEEQYF. CDR3 in DNA: TGTGCCAGCAGCTTTTACGGGGGACGGGTGGAAGAGCAGTACTTC.

This clonotype was seen only a few times. The rearrangement links TRBV9 to TRBJ1-1; the D gene is possibly TRBD1 (5 bases). Germline V gene sequence: CDR1 SGDLS, CDR2 YYNGEE. The CDR3 loop spans 16 amino acids. V was pared by 0 bases and J by 3 bases, with 15 bases between. This CDR3 reads CASSVGTGAEHTEAFF. As DNA, the CDR3 is TGTGCCAGCAGCGTAGGAACTGGGGCGGAGCACACTGAAGCTTTCTTT.

The rearrangement uses TRBV7-9 and TRBJ1-5; D unresolved. Looked up from germline, CDR1 is SEHNR and CDR2 is FQNEAQ (reference sequence). The CDR3 runs to 14 residues. Trimming pared 5 bases from V and 5 bases from J, leaving 13 bases between. CDR3 loop: CASSPEGDYQPQHF. The CDR3 DNA follows: TGTGCCAGCAGCCCTGAGGGTGACTATCAGCCCCAGCATTTT.

This clonotype was seen only a few times. This chain uses TRBV29-1 with TRBJ2-1; weak D call: TRBD1 (5 bases). With 6 bases removed from V and 7 bases from J, the gap between germline ends came to 10 bases. CDR1 is SQVTM, CDR2 ANQGSEA, per germline. CDR3 length: 11 amino acids. The CDR3 protein is CSVDGHNEQFF. The CDR3 region has the DNA TGCAGCGTCGACGGACATAATGAGCAGTTCTTC.

The V and J genes are TRBV7-2 and TRBJ2-3; 9 bases match TRBD2. Per the germline V gene, CDR1 is SGHTA and CDR2 is FQGNSA. The CDR3 covers 18 residues. Unmatched junction bases numbered 16, after V lost 5 bases and J lost 4 bases. CDR3 nucleotides: TGTGCCAGCAGCACACCCACCTGGGAGCGGGGGGCCCCAGATACGCAGTATTTT. The encoded protein is CASSTPTWERGAPDTQYF.

Many counts were recorded for this clonotype. The chain has TRBV18 and TRBJ2-5, with D unresolved. This CDR3 region has 14 residues. From germline, CDR1 is KGHSH and CDR2 LQKENI. Trimming removed 3 bases at V and 0 bases at J, with 8 bases between. Here the CDR3 reads CASSPTGYQETQYF. In nucleotides, the CDR3 is TGTGCCAGCTCACCGACCGGGTACCAAGAGACCCAGTACTTC.

This clonotype was detected only a few times. The chain carries TRBV6-5 and TRBJ2-5; 9 positions agree with TRBD2. Losses at the gene ends were 0 bases for V and 7 bases for J; bases not matched to a gene: 6. Germline V gene sequence: CDR1 MNHEY, CDR2 SVGAGI. The CDR3 has 15 amino acids. The CDR3 DNA reads TGTGCCAGCAGTTACTCAGCAGCGGGGGGCCGGACCCAGTACTTC. It is translated as CASSYSAAGGRTQYF.

V usage is TRBV10-3 and J usage is TRBJ1-1; TRBD1 agrees at 9 bases. CDR1 and CDR2 from the germline V gene are ENHRY and SYGVKD. This CDR3 has 17 amino acids. After removal of 3 bases from V and 6 bases from J, the junction contained 14 bases not matched to a gene. The CDR3 region has the DNA TGTGCCATCAGTGACCCGGGACAGGGATCGGAGTACGCTGAAGCTTTCTTT. It specifies CAISDPGQGSEYAEAFF.

This chain uses TRBV6-2 or TRBV6-3 with TRBJ2-7; TRBD1 matches 9 bases. J lost 5 bases, V lost 5 bases, and 7 bases had no gene match. CDR3 length equals 14 residues. Germline V gene lookup returns CDR1 MNHEY and CDR2 SVGEGT. In DNA, the CDR3 is TGTGCCAGCAGTAAAACGGACAGGGGTCACGAGCAGTACTTC. This gives the protein CASSKTDRGHEQYF.

The chain combines TRBV12-3 or TRBV12-4 with TRBJ1-2; D is ambiguous. Trimming took 5 bases from V and 3 from J, leaving 13 bases between them. The CDR3 is made up of 14 amino acids. CDR3 amino acids: CASSPPSGYYGYTF. For the CDR3, the DNA is TGTGCCAGCAGTCCCCCCTCGGGGTACTATGGCTACACCTTC.

This clonotype was observed many times. The V gene is TRBV5-1, the J gene TRBJ2-3; TRBD2 matches at 13 bases. Germline V gives CDR1 SGHRS, CDR2 YFSETQ. Germline trimming cut 6 bases from V and 5 bases from J; bases unmatched to any gene: 12. CDR3 size: 17 residues. The CDR3 is CASTETSGGMYGDTQYF. The CDR3 bases are TGCGCCAGCACCGAGACTAGCGGGGGGATGTACGGAGATACGCAGTATTTT.

This clonotype was counted only a few times. The chain carries TRBV12-3 or TRBV12-4 and TRBJ1-2; perhaps TRBD1 as D (6 bases). The length of the CDR3 is 14 residues. V lost 5 bases and J 2 bases, leaving 12 bases between the germline ends. The CDR3 DNA reads TGTGCCAGCAGTCCCGGGACAAGAAACTATGGCTACACCTTC. Translated: CASSPGTRNYGYTF.

The chain joins TRBV4-1 to TRBJ2-7; TRBD2 agrees at 7 bases. The CDR3 is 17 residues long. The V gene end was trimmed by 1 base and the J gene end by 0 bases; junction bases not matched to a gene: 9. The germline CDR1 and CDR2 sequences are MGHRA and YSYEKL. The CDR3 is CASSQAFRGDNSYEQYF. The DNA of the CDR3 is TGCGCCAGCAGCCAAGCCTTCCGGGGGGATAACTCCTACGAGCAGTACTTC.

This chain connects TRBV7-2 to TRBJ2-6, with D tentatively TRBD1 or TRBD2 (5 bases each). This CDR3 comprises 17 residues. Germline loops: CDR1 SGHTA, CDR2 FQGNSA. V lost 3 bases, J lost 0 bases, and 12 bases lay in between. The CDR3, as DNA: TGTGCCAGCAGCTTCCTTGCAGGGAGCTCTGGGGCCAACGTCCTGACTTTC. Translation gives CASSFLAGSSGANVLTF.

In its sample, this clonotype was seen a few times. The J gene is TRBJ2-2, the V gene TRBV30, with D possibly matching TRBD1 (5 bases). This CDR3 is built from 13 residues. Trimming took off 4 bases at V and 7 bases at J, with 13 bases between the two ends. From germline, CDR1 is GTSNPN and CDR2 SVGIG (reference sequence). The CDR3, as DNA: TGTGCCTGGATACAGGAAATTGGCGGGGAGCTGTTTTTT. Protein sequence: CAWIQEIGGELFF.

This chain joins TRBV27 and TRBJ1-1, with unresolved D. CDR3 length: 15 residues. Germline V gives CDR1 MNHEY, CDR2 SMNVEV (reference sequence). V was clipped by 7 bases and J by 0 bases, with 15 bases between them. CDR3 DNA sequence: TGTGCCAGCACTCAACTAAGGGCTGTGAACACTGAAGCTTTCTTT. This codes for CASTQLRAVNTEAFF.

This clonotype was picked up a small number of times. This sequence joins TRBV12-3 or TRBV12-4 and TRBJ2-1; 8 nucleotides agree with TRBD2. With V trimmed by 6 bases and J by 4 bases, 8 bases remained unmatched. The CDR3 is made up of 15 amino acids. The CDR3 region is CASSQTSGLYNEQFF. CDR3 DNA sequence: TGTGCCAGCAGCCAAACTAGCGGACTTTACAATGAGCAGTTCTTC.

The chain is built from TRBV7-9 and TRBJ2-5; TRBD1 might be the D (5 bases). V lost 2 bases and J 3 bases, leaving 10 bases between the germline ends. The germline CDR1 and CDR2 sequences are SEHNR and FQNEAQ (reference sequence). The CDR3 length is 14 residues. CDR3: CASSLFGREETQYF. DNA for the CDR3: TGTGCCAGCAGCTTATTTGGCAGGGAAGAGACCCAGTACTTC. The entire variable domain, with the rest obtained from reference TRBV7-9 and TRBJ2-5, is as follows: DTGVSQNPRHKITKRGQNVTFRCDPISEHNRLYWYRQTLGQGPEFLTYFQNEAQLEKSRLLSDRFSAERPKGSFSTLEIQRTEQGDSAMYLCASSLFGREETQYFGPGTRLLVL.

This clonotype was seen only a few times. The chain couples TRBV29-1 to TRBJ2-2; 7 bases are a match to TRBD1. The V and J ends lost 2 bases and 2 bases, in that order; junction bases with no gene match: 2. The CDR3 extends over 14 amino acids. CDR1 and CDR2 from the germline V gene are SQVTM and ANQGSEA. CDR3 sequence (DNA): TGCAGCGTTGAAAAGGGGGCAAACACCGGGGAGCTGTTTTTT. Translation: CSVEKGANTGELFF.

This clonotype has at least ten counts. V and J are TRBV29-1 and TRBJ2-1; 13 bases agree with TRBD2. Germline trimming cut 1 base from V and 7 bases from J; bases unmatched to any gene: 4. This CDR3 is built from 15 residues. The germline V gene has CDR1 SQVTM and CDR2 ANQGSEA. The CDR3: CSVEATSGGANEQFF. CDR3 coding DNA: TGCAGCGTTGAAGCAACTAGCGGGGGGGCGAATGAGCAGTTCTTC.

The sample holds a few counts of this clonotype. This chain connects TRBV4-2 to TRBJ2-7; no clear D gene. Between the trimmed V and J ends, which lost 1 base and 0 bases, there was a span of 13 bases. The CDR3 totals 16 residues. Germline CDR1 is LGHNA and CDR2 is YNFKEQ. DNA for the CDR3: TGTGCCAGCAGCCAAGGTCTCTGGGGTAGCTCCTACGAGCAGTACTTC. Translation gives CASSQGLWGSSYEQYF.

The CDR3 reads CASSYPDRMEYNEQFF. CDR3 DNA sequence: TGTGCCAGCAGTTACCCCGACAGGATGGAGTACAATGAGCAGTTCTTC. The V gene is TRBV6-2 or TRBV6-3, the J gene TRBJ2-1, with D maybe TRBD1 (6 bases). The CDR3 covers 16 residues. Trimming cost V 2 bases and J 4 bases, with 15 bases left between them. From germline, CDR1 is MNHEY and CDR2 SVGEGT.

As DNA, the CDR3 is TGTGCCAGCAGTTTCATAGGAGGTTCTAGCACAGATACGCAGTATTTT. This codes for CASSFIGGSSTDTQYF. The gene calls are TRBV27 and TRBJ2-3; weak D call: TRBD2 (5 bases). The ends were cut back, 3 bases at V and 0 bases at J, with 13 bases in the middle. Germline V gives CDR1 MNHEY, CDR2 SMNVEV (reference sequence). The CDR3 length is 16 residues.

The chain couples TRBV20-1 to TRBJ2-7; TRBD1 matches at 10 bases. The CDR3 extends over 14 amino acids. V shed 2 bases, J shed 3 bases, and the junction held 4 bases outside the gene matches. Germline-derived CDR1 and CDR2 are DFQATT and SNEGSKA (reference sequence). CDR3 DNA sequence: TGCAGTGCTAGATTATGGGACAGGGGCTACGAGCAGTACTTC. Its translation is CSARLWDRGYEQYF.

DNA for the CDR3: TGCAGTGCCCGGACTCTCATTACCTACGAGCAGTACTTC. Protein: CSARTLITYEQYF. The chain uses TRBV20-1 and TRBJ2-7; tentative D call: TRBD2 (5 bases). The CDR3 is 13 amino acids. V lost 6 bases, J lost 2 bases, and 14 bases lay in between. The germline V gene has CDR1 DFQATT and CDR2 SNEGSKA (reference sequence).